This T cell receptor (beta chain) was retrieved from a study of blood T cell repertoires in COVID-19. Study-level background: The United States, Italy and Spain provided the acute and convalescent COVID-19 samples.

CDR3 size: 14 residues. The V and J ends lost 3 bases and 8 bases respectively, with 14 bases between them. The germline gives CDR1 LGHNT, CDR2 FRNRAP. Study processing details: Reference gene primer amplification gave nucleated cell count estimates. Clones were sequenced by immunoSEQ multiplex PCR, and TCRdb holds only the in-frame ones, with some missing. That table supplies the V and J calls and clone size; D and trimming were determined from the DNA. The sample records approximately 61,000 clones, more than 60% being singletons. This TCR came from a woman in her 70s with acute or convalescent COVID-19. Material: peripheral blood. This sequence joins TRBV12-5 and TRBJ2-1; tentative D call: TRBD2 (7 bases). The CDR3 is CASGFMGGPDEQFF. The CDR3 region has the DNA TGTGCTAGTGGTTTCATGGGGGGGCCGGATGAGCAGTTCTTC. The full variable domain, completed using reference TRBV12-5 and TRBJ2-1, is DARVTQTPRHKVTEMGQEVTMRCQPILGHNTVFWYRQTMMQGLELLAYFRNRAPLDDSGMPKDRFSAEMPDATLATLKIQPSEPRDSAVYFCASGFMGGPDEQFFGPGTRLTVL.